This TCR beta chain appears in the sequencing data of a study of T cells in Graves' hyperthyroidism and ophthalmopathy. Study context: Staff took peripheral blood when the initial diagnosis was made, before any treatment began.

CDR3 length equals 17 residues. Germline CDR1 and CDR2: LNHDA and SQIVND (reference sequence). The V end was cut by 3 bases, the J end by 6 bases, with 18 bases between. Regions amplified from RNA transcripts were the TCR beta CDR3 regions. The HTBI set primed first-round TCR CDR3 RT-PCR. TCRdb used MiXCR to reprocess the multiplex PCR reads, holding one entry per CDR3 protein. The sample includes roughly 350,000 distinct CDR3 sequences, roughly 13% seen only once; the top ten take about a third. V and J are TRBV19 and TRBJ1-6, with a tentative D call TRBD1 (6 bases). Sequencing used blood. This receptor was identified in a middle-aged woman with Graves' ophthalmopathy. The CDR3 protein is CASSMNWGAGGNSPLHF. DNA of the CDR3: TGTGCCAGTAGTATGAATTGGGGGGCCGGTGGTAATTCACCCCTCCACTTT.